The 9 T cell receptor beta chains below were found in one sample sequenced in a study of T cells in Graves' hyperthyroidism and ophthalmopathy. Amplification of TCR beta CDR3 regions used RNA as the template. The TCR CDR3 was amplified in a first-round RT-PCR using the HTBI primer set. Each CDR3 protein is one row after TCRdb ran MiXCR on the multiplex PCR reads. The table records fewer than 800,000 distinct CDR3 sequences, about a sixth of them present only once. Input material: blood. These receptors were collected from a man younger than 35 with Graves' hyperthyroidism.

About this clonotype: A junction end diverges from the germline sequence, so it may reflect a read error. The genes are TRBV3-1 and TRBJ2-5, with D possibly matching TRBD2 (6 bases). In germline, CDR1 is LGHDT, CDR2 YNNKEL (reference sequence). This CDR3 is 15 amino acids long. In DNA, the CDR3 is TGTACCAGCAGCCAAGAGACAGCGGGCCAAGAGACCCAGTACTTC. It specifies CTSSQETAGQETQYF.

This clonotype was seen repeatedly, ten times or more. This sequence joins TRBV6-1 and TRBJ2-7; perhaps TRBD1 as D (5 bases). Germline lookup yields CDR1 MNHNS and CDR2 SASEGT. V was trimmed by 10 bases and J by 2 bases, leaving 15 bases between them. The CDR3 extends over 13 amino acids. The CDR3 protein is CATVRDPAYEQYF. The CDR3 DNA follows: TGTGCCACCGTCAGGGATCCCGCCTACGAGCAGTACTTC.

This clonotype was seen at least ten times. Germline and junction disagree at one end, which may indicate a read error. This rearrangement joins TRBV5-1 to TRBJ2-7, with a weak D call TRBD2 (6 bases). This CDR3 comprises 14 residues. Germline CDR1 reads SGHRS; CDR2 reads YFSETQ. CDR3: CASSLGDSTYEQYF. The CDR3 coding sequence is TGTGCCAGCAGCTTGGGGGACTCTACCTACGAGCAGTACTTC.

The CDR3 sequence is CASSRASGSRDEQFF. Written as DNA, the CDR3 is TGTGCCAGCAGCCGAGCTAGCGGGAGTCGCGATGAGCAGTTCTTC. The gene calls are TRBV3-1 and TRBJ2-1, with TRBD2 matching over 10 bases. Trimming removed 4 bases from V and 8 bases from J; junction bases left unmatched: 8. The CDR3 has 15 residues. CDR1 and CDR2 (germline): LGHDT, YNNKEL (reference sequence).

This clonotype was found a few times. The chain employs TRBV5-6 and TRBJ2-1; 10 bases are a match to TRBD2. This CDR3 spans 17 amino acids. V lost 4 bases, J lost 4 bases, and 11 bases stayed unmatched. Germline V gene lookup returns CDR1 SGHDT and CDR2 YYEEEE. This chain's CDR3 is CASSTLLAGRVYNEQFF. Here the CDR3 DNA reads TGTGCCAGCAGCACCCTACTAGCGGGAAGGGTTTACAATGAGCAGTTCTTC.

This clonotype was found many times. J is TRBJ2-1 and V is TRBV11-3; D is perhaps TRBD1 (7 bases). V lost 5 bases, J lost 7 bases, and 15 bases lay in between. Germline V gene sequence: CDR1 SGHNT, CDR2 YENEEA. The CDR3 contains 14 residues. The CDR3 region has the DNA TGTGCCAGCAGCCCGACAGGGAGGAAGAATGAGCAGTTCTTC. This sequence encodes CASSPTGRKNEQFF.

This clonotype was seen at least ten times. The chain is built from TRBV6-1 and TRBJ2-7; the D gene is possibly TRBD2 (6 bases). Trimming took off 5 bases at V and 6 bases at J, with 23 bases between the two ends. CDR1 MNHNS and CDR2 SASEGT come from the germline V gene. This CDR3 spans 16 amino acids. CDR3 sequence reads: CASSPPVGSGGSEQYF. The CDR3 DNA reads as TGTGCCAGCAGTCCCCCGGTAGGTAGCGGCGGCTCCGAGCAGTACTTC.

This clonotype was observed many times. The chain has TRBV28 and TRBJ2-5; 12 positions match TRBD1. The CDR3 totals 18 residues. V gave up 5 bases and J gave up 6 bases; unmatched junction bases: 16. The germline gives CDR1 MDHEN, CDR2 SYDVKM. CDR3 residues: CASSVPNFRDRGRQTQYF. CDR3 bases: TGTGCCAGCAGTGTCCCAAATTTTCGGGACAGGGGGCGACAGACCCAGTACTTC.

The sample holds many counts of this clonotype. V usage is TRBV27 and J usage is TRBJ2-3; D uncertain. This CDR3 has 14 amino acids. V lost 2 bases and J lost 1, with 7 bases in between. Germline V lookup: CDR1 MNHEY, CDR2 SMNVEV (reference sequence). The CDR3 bases are TGTGCCAGCAGTTTAGTATCACGCACAGATACGCAGTATTTT. It encodes CASSLVSRTDTQYF.